This T cell receptor beta chain was recorded in a study of cytomegalovirus exposure and HLA in healthy donors. The repertoire was sequenced with immunoSEQ multiplex PCR; TCRdb's copy has only in-frame clones and lacks some. Of over 150,000 clones in the sample, around 90% were seen once. The donors belonged to the roughly 110-subject validation cohort, separate from the approximately 700-subject first cohort. A note on this clone: Its antigen is unknown.

Study findings and constraints: Listed as cytomegalovirus-associated were 150 or so TCR beta chains. Most TCR sequences were rare, but some public TCRs occurred in many donors.

The CDR3 has 14 amino acids. With 3 bases removed from V and 3 bases from J, the gap between germline ends came to 6 bases. Germline assignment: CDR1 MDHEN and CDR2 SYDVKM. Material: PBMCs. The receptor comes from a woman younger than 35 in good health and CMV-seropositive. The chain has TRBV28 and TRBJ2-6; D is unresolved. The CDR3 reads CASSFGGGANVLTF. Written as DNA, the CDR3 is TGTGCCAGCAGTTTCGGCGGTGGGGCCAACGTCCTGACTTTC.